Below are 23 T cell receptor beta chains sequenced from a single sample in a study of T cell responses to AZD1222 COVID-19 vaccine. Profiled with immunoSEQ multiplex PCR; TCRdb holds only in-frame clones, not every one. The sample shows 52,000 or so clones, more than 80% of them seen only once. The sequencing used peripheral blood, collected on day 0 of MenACWY control vaccination. The receptors were sampled from an adult in good health.

The V gene is TRBV2, the J gene TRBJ2-7, with D perhaps given as TRBD1 or TRBD2 (5 bases each). CDR1 SNHLY and CDR2 FYNNEI come from the germline V gene. V lost 6 bases to trimming and J lost 2 bases, with 20 bases between them. The CDR3 contains 16 residues. The CDR3 reads CASRDQSRDGPYEQYF. CDR3 nucleotides: TGTGCCAGCAGGGACCAATCACGGGACGGCCCCTACGAGCAGTACTTC.

The genes are TRBV19 and TRBJ1-5; tentatively, D is TRBD1 (6 bases). CDR3 length: 15 amino acids. Trimming shortened V by 5 bases and J by 2 bases, and 13 bases separated the two germline ends. Per the germline V gene, CDR1 is LNHDA and CDR2 is SQIVND (reference sequence). For the CDR3, the DNA is TGTGCCAGTAGTTGGGCACAGGGTGGCAATCAGCCCCAGCATTTT. Its protein product is CASSWAQGGNQPQHF.

This chain uses TRBV28 with TRBJ2-1; TRBD2 matches 14 bases. The trim removed 3 bases at V and 0 bases at J, leaving 10 bases unmatched. The CDR3 extends over 20 amino acids. Germline V lookup: CDR1 MDHEN, CDR2 SYDVKM. The CDR3: CASSLGLAGVPPSSYNEQFF. The CDR3 DNA reads TGTGCCAGCAGTTTGGGACTAGCGGGAGTCCCCCCCAGCTCCTACAATGAGCAGTTCTTC.

The chain is built from TRBV18 and TRBJ2-7; no definite D call. Germline-derived CDR1 and CDR2 are KGHSH and LQKENI. The length of the CDR3 is 12 residues. The V end was cut by 4 bases, the J end by 3 bases, with 7 bases between. The CDR3 sequence: CASSQDRYEQYF. The CDR3 DNA is TGTGCCAGCTCACAGGACCGCTACGAGCAGTACTTC. The variable domain in full, with the rest retrieved from reference TRBV18 and TRBJ2-7, is NAGVMQNPRHLVRRRGQEARLRCSPMKGHSHVYWYRQLPEEGLKFMVYLQKENIIDESGMPKERFSAEFPKEGPSILRIQQVVRGDSAAYFCASSQDRYEQYFGPGTRLTVT.

This chain uses TRBV18 with TRBJ2-3, with D perhaps given as TRBD1 or TRBD2 (5 bases each). Trimming pared 2 bases from V and 2 bases from J, leaving 8 bases between. This CDR3 has 14 residues. Germline V gene data show CDR1 as KGHSH and CDR2 as LQKENI. Here the CDR3 reads CASSPAGTTDTQYF. CDR3 sequence (DNA): TGTGCCAGCTCACCAGCAGGGACCACAGATACGCAGTATTTT. Based on the CDR3 plus reference TRBV18 and TRBJ2-3, the full variable domain is NAGVMQNPRHLVRRRGQEARLRCSPMKGHSHVYWYRQLPEEGLKFMVYLQKENIIDESGMPKERFSAEFPKEGPSILRIQQVVRGDSAAYFCASSPAGTTDTQYFGPGTRLTVL.

The chain links TRBV6-2 or TRBV6-3 to TRBJ1-2, with D possibly TRBD1 on 5 matching bases. Trimming cost V 3 bases and J 0 bases, with 23 bases left between them. The germline gives CDR1 MNHEY, CDR2 SVGEGT. The CDR3 spans 19 residues. DNA for the CDR3: TGTGCCAGCAGTTATCTTTCAAGGGGCTCAAGTGATCCTAACTATGGCTACACCTTC. This sequence encodes CASSYLSRGSSDPNYGYTF.

The chain employs TRBV5-1 and TRBJ2-7, with D hard to call. The V end was cut by 4 bases, the J end by 1 base, with 12 bases between. The CDR3 has 14 amino acids. The V gene's germline CDR1 is SGHRS and CDR2 YFSETQ. CDR3 region: CASSGVTNSYEQYF. The CDR3, as DNA: TGCGCCAGCAGCGGGGTGACAAATTCCTACGAGCAGTACTTC.

The J gene is TRBJ2-7, the V gene TRBV4-3; 8 bases are a match to TRBD2. CDR1 is LGHNA, CDR2 YSLEER, per germline. After removal of 1 base from V and 3 bases from J, the junction contained 2 bases not matched to a gene. This CDR3 comprises 14 residues. This CDR3 reads CASSQGAGVYEQYF. In DNA, the CDR3 is TGCGCCAGCAGCCAAGGAGCGGGAGTCTACGAGCAGTACTTC.

The chain recombines TRBV10-1 with TRBJ2-1; D may be TRBD2 (7 bases). CDR1 is WNHNN and CDR2 is SYGVQD in the germline V gene (reference sequence). Trimming removed 0 bases at V and 0 bases at J, with 12 bases between. CDR3 length equals 17 residues. Here the CDR3 DNA reads TGCGCCAGCAGTGAGTCTAGGGAGGGGGTCTCCTACAATGAGCAGTTCTTC. Translating it yields CASSESREGVSYNEQFF.

V usage is TRBV6-5 and J usage is TRBJ2-7, with D possibly matching TRBD2 (5 bases). The CDR3 covers 16 residues. The germline CDR1 and CDR2 sequences are MNHEY and SVGAGI. The V end lost 0 bases, the J end lost 2 bases, and 14 bases lay between the germline ends. In nucleotides, the CDR3 is TGTGCCAGCAGTTACTCTAGTGGGAGTATCCCCTACGAGCAGTACTTC. Its translation is CASSYSSGSIPYEQYF.

As concerns this clone: A junction boundary mismatches the germline segment, possibly from a read error. The rearrangement joins TRBV6-5 to TRBJ1-3, with D possibly being TRBD1 (6 bases). This CDR3 is 16 amino acids long. CDR1 is MNHEY and CDR2 is SVGAGI in the germline V gene. CDR3 amino acids: CASTYPDSQGGNTIYF. The CDR3, as DNA: TGTGCCAGCACTTACCCAGACAGCCAGGGGGGAAACACCATATATTTT.

This clone was observed a handful of times. This chain connects TRBV6-5 to TRBJ1-1; tentatively, D is TRBD1 (5 bases). Germline V gene lookup returns CDR1 MNHEY and CDR2 SVGAGI. CDR3 length equals 13 residues. Trimming stripped 2 bases from V and 1 base from J, with 5 bases between. The DNA for the CDR3 is TGTGCCAGCAGTTACGGACAGAACACTGAAGCTTTCTTT. This sequence encodes CASSYGQNTEAFF.

This chain connects TRBV5-6 to TRBJ2-7; D tentatively reads TRBD1 or TRBD2 (5 bases each). Germline V gene data show CDR1 as SGHDT and CDR2 as YYEEEE. Trimming took off 4 bases at V and 7 bases at J, with 15 bases between the two ends. This CDR3 contains 13 residues. The CDR3, as DNA: TGTGCCAGCAGCGCGAGGGGCCGTCGGGAGCAGTACTTC. Amino acid sequence: CASSARGRREQYF.

The rearrangement uses TRBV6-6 and TRBJ2-5; D possibly corresponds to TRBD1 (6 bases). CDR3 length: 15 amino acids. In germline, CDR1 is MNHNY, CDR2 SVGAGI (reference sequence). Trimming cost V 0 bases and J 5 bases, with 13 bases left between them. CDR3: CASSYSTGGQETQYF. The CDR3 DNA follows: TGTGCCAGCAGTTACTCGACGGGCGGACAGGAGACCCAGTACTTC.

The chain carries TRBV28 and TRBJ1-1, with 8 bases lining up with TRBD1. The germline V gene has CDR1 MDHEN and CDR2 SYDVKM. The V gene end was trimmed by 6 bases and the J gene end by 6 bases; junction bases not matched to a gene: 0. CDR3 size: 11 residues. CDR3 DNA: TGTGCCAGCAGGGACAGGGCTGAAGCTTTCTTT. It codes for CASRDRAEAFF. The variable domain in full, completed from reference TRBV28 and TRBJ1-1, reads DVKVTQSSRYLVKRTGEKVFLECVQDMDHENMFWYRQDPGLGLRLIYFSYDVKMKEKGDIPEGYSVSREKKERFSLILESASTNQTSMYLCASRDRAEAFFGQGTRLTVV.

V and J are TRBV11-2 and TRBJ1-1; 7 bases fit TRBD1. Looked up from germline, CDR1 is SGHAT and CDR2 is FQNNGV. Trimming cost V 4 bases and J 0 bases; bases outside gene matches: 2. The CDR3 is 14 residues long. CDR3 sequence (DNA): TGTGCCAGCAGCTCAGACAGGGTGAACACTGAAGCTTTCTTT. Its translation is CASSSDRVNTEAFF. The full variable domain, completed using reference TRBV11-2 and TRBJ1-1, is EAGVAQSPRYKIIEKRQSVAFWCNPISGHATLYWYQQILGQGPKLLIQFQNNGVVDDSQLPKDRFSAERLKGVDSTLKIQPAKLEDSAVYLCASSSDRVNTEAFFGQGTRLTVV.

CDR3 sequence (DNA): TGCGCCAGCAGCTTGGAGGTCTCCTACGAGCAGTACTTC. Residues: CASSLEVSYEQYF. The chain uses TRBV5-1 and TRBJ2-7; D is uncertain. Trimming shortened V by 0 bases and J by 0 bases, and 4 bases separated the two germline ends. The CDR3 is 13 amino acids. From germline, CDR1 is SGHRS and CDR2 YFSETQ.

The V gene is TRBV9, the J gene TRBJ2-1; either TRBD1 or TRBD2 may supply D (5 bases each). V shed 1 base and J shed 6 bases, with 8 bases lying between them. This CDR3 region has 13 residues. Germline CDR1 and CDR2: SGDLS and YYNGEE. The CDR3: CASSVWGSNEQFF. The CDR3 DNA reads as TGTGCCAGCAGCGTATGGGGGTCCAATGAGCAGTTCTTC.

V and J are TRBV3-1 (or the pseudogene TRBV3-2) and TRBJ1-1; tentative D call: TRBD1 (5 bases). This CDR3 comprises 14 residues. Germline V gene lookup returns CDR1 LGHDT and CDR2 YNNKEL (reference sequence). The V gene lost 3 bases and the J gene lost 0 bases, with 8 bases spanning the gap. The CDR3 protein is CASSHLGLNTEAFF. DNA of the CDR3: TGTGCCAGCAGCCACCTGGGGCTGAACACTGAAGCTTTCTTT.

This clone was seen a single time. The rearrangement links TRBV14 to TRBJ1-5; possibly TRBD1 for D (5 bases). The germline CDR1 and CDR2 sequences are SGHDN and FVKESK. This CDR3 contains 19 residues. Trimming pared 0 bases from V and 0 bases from J, leaving 18 bases between. CDR3 coding DNA: TGTGCCAGCAGCCAAGAAAAGGGAGACAGCCCTTATAGCAATCAGCCCCAGCATTTT. This gives the protein CASSQEKGDSPYSNQPQHF.

This chain uses TRBV19 with TRBJ1-1; 7 bases agree with TRBD1. From germline, CDR1 is LNHDA and CDR2 SQIVND (reference sequence). The ends lost 8 bases at V and 5 bases at J; junction bases unmatched: 8. CDR3 length equals 13 residues. CDR3: CASSDRVGTEAFF. The CDR3, as DNA: TGTGCCAGTTCTGACAGGGTTGGGACTGAAGCTTTCTTT.

The chain's CDR3 is CASSQGTSGSRGDEQFF. CDR3 sequence (DNA): TGTGCCAGCAGCCAAGGGACTAGCGGGAGTAGAGGCGATGAGCAGTTCTTC. This chain uses TRBV4-2 with TRBJ2-1; the match to TRBD2 covers 13 bases. Germline values: CDR1 LGHNA, CDR2 YNFKEQ. Trimming removed 1 base from V and 8 bases from J; junction bases left unmatched: 8. This CDR3 is 17 amino acids long.

The CDR3 DNA reads as TGCGCCAGCAGCTTACCTAGCGGGGGGTCAGATACGCAGTATTTT. Translated: CASSLPSGGSDTQYF. The chain combines TRBV5-1 with TRBJ2-3; the match to TRBD2 covers 11 bases. The germline V gene has CDR1 SGHRS and CDR2 YFSETQ. V lost 2 bases to trimming and J lost 4 bases; unmatched junction nucleotides: 3. The CDR3 has 15 amino acids.